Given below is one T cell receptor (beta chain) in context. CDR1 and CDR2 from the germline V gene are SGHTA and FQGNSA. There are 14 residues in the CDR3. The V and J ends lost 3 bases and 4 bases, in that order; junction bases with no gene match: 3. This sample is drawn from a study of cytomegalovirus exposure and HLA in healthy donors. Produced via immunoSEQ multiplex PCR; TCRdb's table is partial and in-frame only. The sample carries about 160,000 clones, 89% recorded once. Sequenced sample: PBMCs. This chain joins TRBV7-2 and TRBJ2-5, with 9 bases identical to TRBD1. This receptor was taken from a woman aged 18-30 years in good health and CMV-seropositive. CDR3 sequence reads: CASSLGQGVETQYF. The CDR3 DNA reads TGTGCCAGCAGCTTGGGACAGGGAGTAGAGACCCAGTACTTC. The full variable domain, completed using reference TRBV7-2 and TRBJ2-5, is GAGVSQSPSNKVTEKGKDVELRCDPISGHTALYWYRQSLGQGLEFLIYFQGNSAPDKSGLPSDRFSAERTGGSVSTLTIQRTQQEDSAVYLCASSLGQGVETQYFGPGTRLLVL.